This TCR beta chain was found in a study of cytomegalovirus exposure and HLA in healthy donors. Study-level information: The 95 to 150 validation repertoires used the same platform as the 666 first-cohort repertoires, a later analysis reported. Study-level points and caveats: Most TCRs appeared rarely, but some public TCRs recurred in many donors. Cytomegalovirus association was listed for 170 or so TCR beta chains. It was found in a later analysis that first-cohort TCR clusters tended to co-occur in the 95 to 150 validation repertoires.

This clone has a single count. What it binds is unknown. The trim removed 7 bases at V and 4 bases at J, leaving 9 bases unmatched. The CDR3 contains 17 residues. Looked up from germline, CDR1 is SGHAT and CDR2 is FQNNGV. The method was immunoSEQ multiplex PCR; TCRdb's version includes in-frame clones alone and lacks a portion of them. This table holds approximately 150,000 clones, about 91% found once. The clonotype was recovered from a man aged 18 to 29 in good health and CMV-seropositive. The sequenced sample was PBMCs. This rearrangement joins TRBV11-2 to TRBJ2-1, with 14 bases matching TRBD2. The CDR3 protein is CASTRTSGRIPYNEQFF. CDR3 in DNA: TGTGCCAGCACCCGGACTAGCGGGAGGATCCCGTACAATGAGCAGTTCTTC. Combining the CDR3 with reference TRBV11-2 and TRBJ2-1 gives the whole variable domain EAGVAQSPRYKIIEKRQSVAFWCNPISGHATLYWYQQILGQGPKLLIQFQNNGVVDDSQLPKDRFSAERLKGVDSTLKIQPAKLEDSAVYLCASTRTSGRIPYNEQFFGPGTRLTVL.